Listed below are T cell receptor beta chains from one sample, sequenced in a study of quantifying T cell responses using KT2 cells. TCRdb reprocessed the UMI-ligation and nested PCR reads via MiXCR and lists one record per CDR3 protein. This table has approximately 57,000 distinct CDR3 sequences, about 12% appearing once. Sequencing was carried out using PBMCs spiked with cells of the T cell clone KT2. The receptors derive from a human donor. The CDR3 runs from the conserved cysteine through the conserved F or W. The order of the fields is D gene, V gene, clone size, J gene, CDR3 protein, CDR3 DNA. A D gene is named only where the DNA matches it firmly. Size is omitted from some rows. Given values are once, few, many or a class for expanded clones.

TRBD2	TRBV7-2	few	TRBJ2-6	CASSRAGTSSTGANVLTF	TGTGCCAGCAGCCGAGCCGGGACTAGCAGCACTGGGGCCAACGTCCTGACTTTC
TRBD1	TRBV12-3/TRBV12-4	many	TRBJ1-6	CASSYRATGYWDSPLHF	TGTGCCAGCAGTTATCGAGCGACAGGGTACTGGGATTCACCCCTCCACTTT
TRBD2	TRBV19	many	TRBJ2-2	CASSIRGGTGELFF	TGTGCCAGTAGTATCCGGGGGGGCACCGGGGAGCTGTTTTTT
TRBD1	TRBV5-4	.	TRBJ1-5	CASSSGTGNQPQHF	TGTGCCAGCAGCTCAGGGACAGGCAATCAGCCCCAGCATTTT
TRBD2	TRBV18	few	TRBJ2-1	CASSPVSGVYNEQFF	TGTGCCAGCTCACCAGTTAGCGGGGTATACAATGAGCAGTTCTTC
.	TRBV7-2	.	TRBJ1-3	CASSLAVGLAGNTIYF	TGTGCCAGCAGCTTAGCGGTGGGCTTGGCTGGAAACACCATATATTTT
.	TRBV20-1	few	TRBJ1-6	CSATPVGPLHSPLHF	TGCAGTGCTACCCCCGTCGGTCCCCTTCATTCACCCCTCCACTTT
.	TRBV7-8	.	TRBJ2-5	CASSLGGLETQYF	TGTGCCAGCAGCTTAGGGGGCCTAGAGACCCAGTACTTC
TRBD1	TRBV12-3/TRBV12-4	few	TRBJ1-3	CASSGQGLSGNTIYF	TGTGCCAGCAGCGGACAGGGCCTCTCTGGAAACACCATATATTTT
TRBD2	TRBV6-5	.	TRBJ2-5	CASSYSSGGGETQYF	TGTGCCAGCAGTTACTCATCCGGGGGGGGGGAGACCCAGTACTTC
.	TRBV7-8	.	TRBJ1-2	CASTGGAANYGYTF	TGTGCCAGCACTGGGGGGGCGGCTAACTATGGCTACACCTTC
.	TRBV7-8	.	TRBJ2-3	CASSAGTDTQYF	TGTGCCAGCAGCGCAGGCACAGATACGCAGTATTTT
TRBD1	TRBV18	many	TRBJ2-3	CASSPPGTATDTQYF	TGTGCCAGCTCACCTCCTGGGACAGCGACAGATACGCAGTATTTT
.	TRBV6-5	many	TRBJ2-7	CASSYNANEQYF	TGTGCCAGCAGTTACAATGCCAACGAGCAGTACTTC
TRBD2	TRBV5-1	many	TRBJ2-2	CASSLLAGTNTGELFF	TGCGCCAGCAGCTTACTAGCGGGAACGAACACCGGGGAGCTGTTTTTT
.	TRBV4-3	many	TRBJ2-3	CASSQELDRSTDTQYF	TGCGCCAGCAGCCAAGAACTGGACCGAAGCACAGATACGCAGTATTTT
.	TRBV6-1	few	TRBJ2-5	CASSEVAGGGSGETQYF	TGTGCCAGCAGTGAAGTAGCAGGCGGGGGCAGTGGGGAGACCCAGTACTTC
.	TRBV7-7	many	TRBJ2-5	CASSLGPPETQYF	TGTGCCAGCAGCTTGGGACCTCCGGAGACCCAGTACTTC
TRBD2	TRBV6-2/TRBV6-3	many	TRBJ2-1	CASSPSGRRDEQFF	TGTGCCAGCAGTCCTAGCGGGAGACGGGATGAGCAGTTCTTC
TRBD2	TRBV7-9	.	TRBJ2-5	CASSSGAGDFVETKYF	TGTGCCAGCAGCTCAGGCGCGGGGGATTTCGTGGAGACCAAGTACTTC
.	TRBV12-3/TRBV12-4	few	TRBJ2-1	CASSFWLCEHNEQFF	TGTGCCAGCAGTTTTTGGCTCTGTGAGCACAATGAGCAGTTCTTC
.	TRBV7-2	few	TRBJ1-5	CASRKGVAEPQHF	TGTGCCAGCAGGAAAGGGGTGGCGGAGCCCCAGCATTTT
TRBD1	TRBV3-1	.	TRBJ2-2	CASSPRTSRDRGRDGELFF	TGTGCCAGCAGCCCCAGGACCTCCCGGGACAGGGGGCGCGACGGGGAGCTGTTTTTT
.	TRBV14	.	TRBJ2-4	CASSQGGLKLAKNIQYF	TGTGCCAGCAGCCAAGGAGGCCTAAAGCTAGCCAAAAACATTCAGTACTTC
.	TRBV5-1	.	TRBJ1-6	CASSSTRRSGNSPLHF	TGCGCCAGCAGCTCGACACGGAGGTCCGGGAATTCACCCCTCCACTTT
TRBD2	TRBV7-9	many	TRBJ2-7	CASSPRLGGGPVYEQYF	TGTGCCAGCAGCCCTCGTTTGGGGGGAGGGCCTGTCTACGAGCAGTACTTC
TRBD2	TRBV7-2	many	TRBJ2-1	CASSLLSGGANEQFF	TGTGCCAGCAGCCTACTTAGCGGGGGGGCTAATGAGCAGTTCTTC
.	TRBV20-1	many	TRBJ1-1	CSAAQQNTEAFF	TGCAGTGCGGCGCAGCAGAACACTGAAGCTTTCTTT
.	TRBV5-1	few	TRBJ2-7	CASSLESGVSSYEQYF	TGCGCCAGCAGCTTGGAATCGGGAGTCAGCTCCTACGAGCAGTACTTC
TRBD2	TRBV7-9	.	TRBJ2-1	CASSNPVSGSLVNDEQFF	TGTGCCAGCAGCAACCCCGTTAGCGGGAGCTTGGTCAACGATGAGCAGTTCTTC
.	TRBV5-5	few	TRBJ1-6	CASSLEWGSPLHF	TGTGCCAGCAGCTTGGAATGGGGTTCACCCCTCCACTTT
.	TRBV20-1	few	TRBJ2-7	CSARAIRDYEQYF	TGCAGTGCTAGAGCGATTAGGGACTACGAGCAGTACTTC
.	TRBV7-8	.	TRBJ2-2	CASSLASSGPTGELFF	TGTGCCAGCAGCTTAGCTTCTTCAGGGCCCACCGGGGAGCTGTTTTTT
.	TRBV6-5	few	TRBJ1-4	CASSQDWTSTNEKLFF	TGTGCCAGCAGCCAGGACTGGACCTCAACTAATGAAAAACTGTTTTTT
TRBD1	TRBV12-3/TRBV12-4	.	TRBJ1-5	CASTGQGINQPQHF	TGTGCCAGCACTGGACAGGGGATAAATCAGCCCCAGCATTTT
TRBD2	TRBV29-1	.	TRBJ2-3	CSVRALAGADTQYF	TGCAGCGTCCGGGCGCTAGCGGGGGCCGATACGCAGTATTTT
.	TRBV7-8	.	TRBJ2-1	CASRRTGTRGRGEQFF	TGTGCCAGCAGACGTACCGGGACCAGGGGTCGGGGTGAGCAGTTCTTC
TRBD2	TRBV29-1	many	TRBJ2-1	CSVENHRGLAGNEQFF	TGCAGCGTTGAAAATCACCGGGGTCTAGCGGGCAATGAGCAGTTCTTC
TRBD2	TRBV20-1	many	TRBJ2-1	CSARSTSGRYNEQFF	TGCAGTGCTAGATCGACTAGCGGAAGGTACAATGAGCAGTTCTTC
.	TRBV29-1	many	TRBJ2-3	CSVEPPEITDTQYF	TGCAGCGTTGAACCTCCAGAGATCACAGATACGCAGTATTTT
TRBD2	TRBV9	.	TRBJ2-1	CASSVSRLALRDEQFF	TGTGCCAGCAGCGTATCCCGACTAGCGCTACGCGATGAGCAGTTCTTC
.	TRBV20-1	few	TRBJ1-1	CSARGGLNTEAFF	TGCAGTGCTAGAGGGGGATTGAACACTGAAGCTTTCTTT
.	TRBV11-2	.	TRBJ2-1	CASSLERPGRRAHNEQFF	TGTGCCAGCAGCTTAGAAAGACCCGGGAGACGGGCACACAATGAGCAGTTCTTC
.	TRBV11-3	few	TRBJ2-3	CASSQRDTTDTQYF	TGTGCCAGCAGCCAACGTGATACCACAGATACGCAGTATTTT
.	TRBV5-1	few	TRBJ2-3	CASSLPGTGTDTQYF	TGCGCCAGCAGCTTGCCGGGGACTGGCACAGATACGCAGTATTTT
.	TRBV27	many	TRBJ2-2	CASSIGTGELFF	TGTGCCAGCAGTATAGGGACCGGGGAGCTGTTTTTT
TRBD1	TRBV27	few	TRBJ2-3	CASSLSGQGADTQYF	TGTGCCAGCAGTTTATCAGGCCAGGGGGCAGATACGCAGTATTTT
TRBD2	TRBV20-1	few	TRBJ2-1	CSAKDPGRASYNEQFF	TGCAGTGCTAAAGACCCGGGGAGGGCCTCCTACAATGAGCAGTTCTTC
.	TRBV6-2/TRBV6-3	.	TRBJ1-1	CASTRVARTEAFF	TGTGCCAGCACCCGCGTTGCGAGGACTGAAGCTTTCTTT
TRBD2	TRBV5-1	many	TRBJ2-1	CASSFTSANEQFF	TGCGCCAGCAGCTTCACTAGCGCGAATGAGCAGTTCTTC
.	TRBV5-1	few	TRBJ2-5	CASSLDSGGTQYF	TGCGCCAGCAGCTTGGACAGCGGAGGTACCCAGTACTTC
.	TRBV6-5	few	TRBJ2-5	CASSRGYQETQYF	TGTGCCAGCAGCCGGGGGTACCAAGAGACCCAGTACTTC
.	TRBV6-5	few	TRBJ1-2	CASSRDTNYGYTF	TGTGCCAGCAGTAGGGACACGAACTATGGCTACACCTTC
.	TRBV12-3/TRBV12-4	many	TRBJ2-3	CASSLIGRLSTDTQYF	TGTGCCAGCAGTTTGATAGGGCGGTTGAGCACAGATACGCAGTATTTT
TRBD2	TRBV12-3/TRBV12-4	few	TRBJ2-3	CASRTSGSWADTQYF	TGTGCCAGCAGGACTAGCGGGAGTTGGGCAGATACGCAGTATTTT
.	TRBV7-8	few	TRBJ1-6	CASSYRDQKNSPLHF	TGTGCCAGCAGCTACCGCGACCAGAAAAATTCACCCCTCCACTTT
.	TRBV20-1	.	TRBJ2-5	CSATGWSQETQYF	TGCAGTGCAACGGGGTGGTCCCAAGAGACCCAGTACTTC
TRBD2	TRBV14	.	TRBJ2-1	CASSQFAPWDYNNEQFF	TGTGCCAGCAGCCAATTTGCCCCTTGGGACTATAACAATGAGCAGTTCTTC